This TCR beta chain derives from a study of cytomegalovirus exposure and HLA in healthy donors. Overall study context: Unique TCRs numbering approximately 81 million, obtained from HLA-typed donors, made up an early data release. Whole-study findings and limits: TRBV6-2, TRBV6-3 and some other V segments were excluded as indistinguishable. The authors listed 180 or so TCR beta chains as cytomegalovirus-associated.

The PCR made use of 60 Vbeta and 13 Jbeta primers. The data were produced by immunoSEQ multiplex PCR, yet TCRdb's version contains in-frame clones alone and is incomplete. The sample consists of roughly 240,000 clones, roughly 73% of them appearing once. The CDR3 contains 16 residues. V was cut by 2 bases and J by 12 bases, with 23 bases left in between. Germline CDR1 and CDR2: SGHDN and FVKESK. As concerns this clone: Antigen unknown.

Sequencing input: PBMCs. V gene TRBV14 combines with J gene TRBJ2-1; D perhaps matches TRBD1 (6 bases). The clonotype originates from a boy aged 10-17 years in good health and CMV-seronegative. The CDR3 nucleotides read TGTGCCAGCAGCCAAATTCTGGACAGATACAATGAGCGGCAGTTCTTC. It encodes CASSQILDRYNERQFF.